These 31 T cell receptor beta chains share one sample of origin, sequenced in a study of type 1 regulatory T cells. No antigens are known for them. Via MiXCR, TCRdb re-called the reads, giving one row per CDR3 protein. The table has fewer than 25,000 distinct CDR3 sequences, approximately 72% seen once. The sequenced material came from cultured T cells, either the whole culture or a sorted T cell fraction (not recorded which). Subset indicated: Tr1-enriched cell product generated in vitro against host alloantigens. These receptor sequences come from a human donor in good health.

The chain carries TRBV12-3 or TRBV12-4 and TRBJ2-3, with TRBD1 identical over 8 bases. V was pared by 3 bases and J by 3 bases, with 5 bases of the junction left unmatched. The CDR3 has 15 amino acids. The CDR3 DNA reads as TGTGCCAGCAGTTTTAGACAGGGGACGACAGATACGCAGTATTTT. The encoded protein is CASSFRQGTTDTQYF.

The rearrangement joins TRBV20-1 to TRBJ1-1; D uncertain. Trimming removed 3 bases from V and 7 bases from J, with 12 bases in between. The CDR3 is 12 amino acids. CDR1 and CDR2 from the germline V gene are DFQATT and SNEGSKA (reference sequence). CDR3 in DNA: TGCAGTGCTAGGGGAACCACCAATGAAGCTTTCTTT. Translation gives CSARGTTNEAFF.

The rearrangement joins TRBV7-9 to TRBJ1-2, with a weak D call TRBD1 (5 bases). Germline loops: CDR1 SEHNR, CDR2 FQNEAQ (reference sequence). V gave up 5 bases and J gave up 0 bases, with 16 bases separating them. The CDR3 loop spans 16 amino acids. The CDR3 loop reads CASSPGGAGANYGYTF. CDR3 in DNA: TGTGCCAGCAGCCCGGGGGGTGCCGGCGCTAACTATGGCTACACCTTC.

This clonotype came up a few times. The chain carries TRBV7-6 and TRBJ2-5; the D is unclear. V lost 5 bases and J lost 0, with 4 bases in between. The CDR3 is made up of 12 amino acids. Germline CDR1 SGHVS, CDR2 FNYEAQ. The CDR3 coding sequence is TGTGCCAGCAGCCGGAACCAAGAGACCCAGTACTTC. Residues: CASSRNQETQYF.

The chain uses TRBV18 and TRBJ2-7; a weak D match, TRBD1 (6 bases). The V end lost 3 bases, the J end lost 3 bases, and 9 bases lay between the germline ends. The CDR3 covers 13 residues. Per the germline V gene, CDR1 is KGHSH and CDR2 is LQKENI. The CDR3 coding sequence is TGTGCCAGCTCACCCGGGACACACTACGAGCAGTACTTC. It is translated as CASSPGTHYEQYF.

This clonotype was seen more than once but under ten times. The V call is TRBV6-6, the J call TRBJ2-7, with 10 bases aligning to TRBD1. The trim removed 4 bases at V and 11 bases at J, leaving 8 bases unmatched. The length of the CDR3 is 13 residues. Germline CDR1 MNHNY, CDR2 SVGAGI (reference sequence). CDR3 DNA sequence: TGTGCCAGCAGTTTCGGGACAGGGGAGATGAAGTACTTC. Encoded protein: CASSFGTGEMKYF.

The chain carries TRBV4-2 and TRBJ2-6, with a weak D call TRBD2 (5 bases). The V end lost 7 bases, the J end lost 0 bases, and 13 bases lay between the germline ends. CDR1 and CDR2 (germline): LGHNA, YNFKEQ. The CDR3 sequence is 16 residues long. The CDR3 protein is CASTLRGDSGANVLTF. In DNA, the CDR3 is TGTGCCAGCACCCTCCGGGGAGACTCTGGGGCCAACGTCCTGACTTTC.

This clonotype has only a few counts. The chain joins TRBV4-1 to TRBJ2-7; 7 bases match TRBD1. J lost 9 bases, V lost 0 bases, and 11 bases had no gene match. Germline V gene data show CDR1 as MGHRA and CDR2 as YSYEKL. The CDR3 loop spans 15 amino acids. The DNA of the CDR3 is TGCGCCAGCAGCCAAGATCACAATCAGGGGGTAAGGCAGTACTTC. Translated, it gives CASSQDHNQGVRQYF.

The chain links TRBV10-3 to TRBJ2-1, with 8 bases aligning to TRBD2. Trimming at V came to 6 bases and at J to 9 bases, leaving 7 bases not matched to a gene. CDR1 ENHRY and CDR2 SYGVKD come from the germline V gene. There are 13 residues in the CDR3. This CDR3 is CAIRDGGAIEQFF. The CDR3 DNA reads as TGTGCCATCAGGGACGGGGGGGCCATTGAGCAGTTCTTC.

This chain connects TRBV6-2 or TRBV6-3 to TRBJ1-5, with TRBD1 identical over 7 bases. J lost 9 bases, V lost 5 bases, and 4 bases had no gene match. The CDR3 has 12 amino acids. Germline CDR1 reads MNHEY; CDR2 reads SVGEGT. The CDR3 is CASSTGDRPQHF. The CDR3 DNA follows: TGTGCCAGCAGTACAGGGGATAGGCCCCAGCATTTT.

This sequence joins TRBV5-1 and TRBJ2-6; D gene unclear. CDR3 length: 17 residues. The germline V and J ends were trimmed by 3 bases and 0 bases, with 13 bases remaining between them. The germline V gene encodes CDR1 SGHRS and CDR2 YFSETQ. Here the CDR3 reads CASSSGLANSGANVLTF. CDR3 coding DNA: TGCGCCAGCAGCTCCGGCTTGGCCAACTCTGGGGCCAACGTCCTGACTTTC.

V gene TRBV20-1 combines with J gene TRBJ2-1; D perhaps matches TRBD2 (7 bases). There are 17 residues in the CDR3. V lost 3 bases, J lost 0 bases, and 18 bases lay in between. Germline CDR1 DFQATT, CDR2 SNEGSKA (reference sequence). CDR3 sequence reads: CSARSTGRGSSYNEQFF. The CDR3, as DNA: TGCAGTGCTAGGTCTACAGGGAGGGGAAGCTCCTACAATGAGCAGTTCTTC.

The rearrangement uses TRBV2 and TRBJ1-1; a weak D match, TRBD1 (5 bases). V lost 4 bases to trimming and J lost 1 base, with 10 bases between them. The CDR3 consists of 14 residues. Per germline, CDR1 SNHLY and CDR2 FYNNEI. The CDR3 coding sequence is TGTGCCAGCAGTGTTGGGGGAAAGAACACTGAAGCTTTCTTT. Amino acids: CASSVGGKNTEAFF. The whole variable domain, filled in from reference TRBV2 and TRBJ1-1, reads EPEVTQTPSHQVTQMGQEVILRCVPISNHLYFYWYRQILGQKVEFLVSFYNNEISEKSEIFDDQFSVERPDGSNFTLKIRSTKLEDSAMYFCASSVGGKNTEAFFGQGTRLTVV.

The genes are TRBV5-1 and TRBJ1-2, with a tentative D call TRBD1 (5 bases). The CDR3 spans 15 residues. Trimming stripped 0 bases from V and 8 bases from J, with 17 bases between. The germline gives CDR1 SGHRS, CDR2 YFSETQ. The CDR3 nucleotides read TGCGCCAGCAGCTTGGAAGGGGAACGACTTCGAGGCTACACCTTC. Translating gives CASSLEGERLRGYTF. The full variable domain, its missing parts supplied by reference TRBV5-1 and TRBJ1-2, is KAGVTQTPRYLIKTRGQQVTLSCSPISGHRSVSWYQQTPGQGLQFLFEYFSETQRNKGNFPGRFSGRQFSNSRSEMNVSTLELGDSALYLCASSLEGERLRGYTFGSGTRLTVV.

The rearrangement uses TRBV2 and TRBJ2-1; 16 bases are shared with TRBD2. The CDR3 runs 13 residues. Germline values: CDR1 SNHLY, CDR2 FYNNEI. The V and J ends lost 6 bases and 14 bases, in that order; junction bases with no gene match: 4. The CDR3 DNA follows: TGTGCCAGCAGAGGGACTAGCGGGGGGGCCGAGTTCTTC. This codes for CASRGTSGGAEFF.

This clonotype was seen more than once but under ten times. This rearrangement joins TRBV6-2 or TRBV6-3 to TRBJ1-5; the match to TRBD1 covers 7 bases. The CDR3 runs to 16 residues. The V and J ends lost 6 bases and 2 bases, in that order; junction bases with no gene match: 10. Per the germline V gene, CDR1 is MNHEY and CDR2 is SVGEGT. CDR3 in amino acids: CASRKETGLRNQPQHF. CDR3 bases: TGTGCCAGCAGAAAGGAGACAGGGCTCCGCAATCAGCCCCAGCATTTT.

The chain joins TRBV6-5 to TRBJ2-7, with D hard to call. V shed 2 bases and J shed 1 base, with 6 bases lying between them. The germline V gene has CDR1 MNHEY and CDR2 SVGAGI. The CDR3 is 13 amino acids. CDR3 region: CASSYGLSYEQYF. The CDR3 DNA follows: TGTGCCAGCAGTTACGGCTTGTCCTACGAGCAGTACTTC.

The chain links TRBV7-2 to TRBJ2-5; D is uncertain. Trimming left V 5 bases short and J 5 bases short, with 12 bases between. The V gene's germline CDR1 is SGHTA and CDR2 FQGNSA. The CDR3 has 13 residues. DNA for the CDR3: TGTGCCAGCAGCCCCTATATCGCGGAGACCCAGTACTTC. Its protein is CASSPYIAETQYF.

This chain uses TRBV9 with TRBJ1-2, with 8 bases fitting TRBD1. CDR3 length equals 13 residues. The V gene end was trimmed by 2 bases and the J gene end by 4 bases; junction bases not matched to a gene: 1. Germline CDR1 SGDLS, CDR2 YYNGEE. Here the CDR3 reads CASSVDRGYGYTF. CDR3 coding DNA: TGTGCCAGCAGCGTCGACAGGGGCTATGGCTACACCTTC.

The chain has TRBV9 and TRBJ2-5; D is unresolved. V lost 5 bases and J 1 base, leaving 12 bases between the germline ends. Germline V gives CDR1 SGDLS, CDR2 YYNGEE. This CDR3 is 14 amino acids long. CDR3 loop: CASSSQDGQETQYF. The CDR3 coding sequence is TGTGCCAGCAGTTCCCAGGACGGCCAAGAGACCCAGTACTTC.

V is TRBV11-1 and J is TRBJ1-5; 8 nucleotides align to TRBD1. Germline trimming cut 3 bases from V and 1 base from J; bases unmatched to any gene: 5. There are 16 residues in the CDR3. The germline V gene encodes CDR1 SGHAT and CDR2 FQDESV (reference sequence). CDR3 sequence: CASSLVTGESNQPQHF. DNA for the CDR3: TGTGCCAGCAGCTTGGTGACAGGGGAGAGCAATCAGCCCCAGCATTTT.

The rearrangement joins TRBV7-2 to TRBJ1-5; the match to TRBD1 covers 8 bases. Trimming at V came to 3 bases and at J to 0 bases, leaving 4 bases not matched to a gene. The CDR3 sequence is 16 residues long. The germline gives CDR1 SGHTA, CDR2 FQGNSA. The CDR3 nucleotides read TGTGCCAGCAGCTTCGGGACAGGCTATAGCAATCAGCCCCAGCATTTT. Protein: CASSFGTGYSNQPQHF.

This clonotype was seen more than once but under ten times. CDR3 nucleotides: TGTGCCATCAGTGAGGATGGGCGGGGCACAGATACGCAGTATTTT. Translation: CAISEDGRGTDTQYF. V usage is TRBV10-3 and J usage is TRBJ2-3; a possible D gene is TRBD2 (5 bases). Germline CDR1 is ENHRY and CDR2 is SYGVKD. Trimming removed 2 bases from V and 1 base from J, with 10 bases in between. The CDR3 sequence is 15 residues long.

The rearrangement joins TRBV20-1 to TRBJ2-1; D gene unclear. There are 11 residues in the CDR3. Trimming removed 5 bases from V and 12 bases from J, with 14 bases in between. Germline V gene sequence: CDR1 DFQATT, CDR2 SNEGSKA (reference sequence). CDR3 DNA: TGCAGTGCTCCCTTACAGTGGGGGCAGTTCTTC. It specifies CSAPLQWGQFF.

This sequence joins TRBV7-2 and TRBJ2-3; tentatively, D is TRBD2 (6 bases). The CDR3 covers 16 residues. CDR1 and CDR2 (germline): SGHTA, FQGNSA. V gave up 7 bases and J gave up 1 base, with 18 bases separating them. The CDR3 protein is CASTTAGGLGTDTQYF. The CDR3 region has the DNA TGTGCCAGCACCACCGCTGGGGGGTTAGGCACAGATACGCAGTATTTT.

The V and J genes are TRBV10-3 and TRBJ2-2, with 7 bases aligning to TRBD1. Germline assignment: CDR1 ENHRY and CDR2 SYGVKD. This CDR3 is built from 14 residues. J lost 9 bases, V lost 6 bases, and 10 bases had no gene match. CDR3 residues: CAISAGQAQRELFF. CDR3 DNA sequence: TGTGCCATCAGCGCTGGACAGGCGCAGCGGGAGCTGTTTTTT.

The chain has TRBV7-9 and TRBJ2-3; D is ambiguous. CDR1 is SEHNR, CDR2 FQNEAQ, per germline (reference sequence). CDR3 size: 12 residues. Trimming cost V 3 bases and J 6 bases, with 7 bases left between them. The CDR3 sequence: CASSLEYDTQYF. The CDR3 DNA reads TGTGCCAGCAGCTTGGAGTACGATACGCAGTATTTT.

Relative to its sample, this clonotype is medium-sized. The V call is TRBV7-9, the J call TRBJ2-7; 9 nucleotides align to TRBD2. CDR3 size: 14 residues. Trimming removed 4 bases from V and 3 bases from J; junction bases left unmatched: 4. The V gene's germline CDR1 is SEHNR and CDR2 FQNEAQ (reference sequence). The CDR3 is CASSYLAGSYEQYF. For the CDR3, the DNA is TGTGCCAGCAGCTACCTAGCGGGGAGCTACGAGCAGTACTTC.

The chain employs TRBV2 and TRBJ2-7; D possibly corresponds to TRBD1 (6 bases). V shed 7 bases and J shed 3 bases, with 13 bases lying between them. The CDR3 runs to 13 residues. Germline V gene lookup returns CDR1 SNHLY and CDR2 FYNNEI. The CDR3 here is CASISDRNYEQYF. Here the CDR3 DNA reads TGTGCCAGCATATCCGACAGGAACTACGAGCAGTACTTC.

The gene calls are TRBV5-1 and TRBJ2-5; tentatively, D is TRBD1 (5 bases). Per the germline V gene, CDR1 is SGHRS and CDR2 is YFSETQ. This CDR3 comprises 13 residues. Trimming cost V 2 bases and J 4 bases, with 9 bases left between them. The CDR3 protein is CASSFGDRETQYF. The CDR3 DNA is TGCGCCAGCAGCTTTGGAGACAGAGAGACCCAGTACTTC.

This clonotype turned up a few times. V is TRBV6-5 and J is TRBJ1-2; 8 bases align to TRBD1. The length of the CDR3 is 15 residues. The ends lost 0 bases at V and 5 bases at J; junction bases unmatched: 5. Germline V gene data show CDR1 as MNHEY and CDR2 as SVGAGI. CDR3 sequence reads: CASSYSGTGLYGYTF. CDR3 nucleotides: TGTGCCAGCAGTTACTCCGGGACAGGCCTATATGGCTACACCTTC.